Each of the 25 T cell receptor beta chains below was sequenced from the same sample in a study of shared clonotypes between healthy human individuals. TCRdb keeps only in-frame clones here, not all; method: immunoSEQ multiplex PCR. Among 2 million to 2.5 million clones, approximately 95% were seen once, and the ten largest hold 0.3% to 0.4%. The source material was naive CD4+ T cells from PBMCs. Documented subset: CD45RA+ positively selected. These receptors all come from a man aged 18 to 29 in good health. Some clones in this sample may be carry-over from other donors' samples.

The V and J genes are TRBV7-8 and TRBJ2-3, with D tentatively TRBD2 (5 bases). The germline V gene encodes CDR1 SGHVS and CDR2 FQNEAQ. Between the trimmed V and J ends, which lost 5 bases and 5 bases, there was a span of 20 bases. The CDR3 has 16 amino acids. The CDR3, as DNA: TGTGCCAGCAGCCCCAATGGGAGAAGTGGAGGAGATACGCAGTATTTT. This sequence encodes CASSPNGRSGGDTQYF.

This chain uses TRBV28 with TRBJ1-4; D may be TRBD1 (6 bases). Trimming pared 6 bases from V and 8 bases from J, leaving 13 bases between. The germline V gene encodes CDR1 MDHEN and CDR2 SYDVKM. This CDR3 contains 13 residues. CDR3 in amino acids: CASRWTAIEKLFF. CDR3 bases: TGTGCCAGCAGATGGACAGCCATCGAAAAACTGTTTTTT.

The chain carries TRBV5-1 and TRBJ2-1, with TRBD1 identical over 7 bases. With V trimmed by 4 bases and J by 10 bases, 14 bases remained unmatched. Germline V gene sequence: CDR1 SGHRS, CDR2 YFSETQ. The CDR3 covers 15 residues. The CDR3 spells CASSAGGVGHIEQFF. For the CDR3, the DNA is TGCGCCAGCAGCGCAGGGGGTGTTGGGCACATAGAGCAGTTCTTC.

The CDR3 nucleotides are TGTGCCAGTAGTACCTTAGACAGGATCACCAATCAGCCCCAGCATTTT. Protein sequence: CASSTLDRITNQPQHF. The chain carries TRBV19 and TRBJ1-5, with D maybe TRBD1 (6 bases). CDR1 and CDR2 from the germline V gene are LNHDA and SQIVND (reference sequence). The CDR3 is 16 amino acids. The V end lost 4 bases, the J end lost 3 bases, and 16 bases lay between the germline ends.

The V gene is TRBV7-8, the J gene TRBJ1-1, with D maybe TRBD1 (5 bases). This CDR3 has 13 amino acids. The germline V gene has CDR1 SGHVS and CDR2 FQNEAQ. V dropped 4 bases and J dropped 7 bases, with 13 bases sitting between them. For the CDR3, the DNA is TGTGCCAGCAGCTCAGAAGGGAGGGGTGAAGCTTTCTTT. This gives the protein CASSSEGRGEAFF.

The V and J genes are TRBV29-1 and TRBJ1-2; D may be TRBD1 (5 bases). The CDR3 covers 14 residues. Trimming pared 4 bases from V and 2 bases from J, leaving 14 bases between. CDR1 SQVTM and CDR2 ANQGSEA come from the germline V gene. The CDR3 spells CSVAPWGGNYGYTF. The CDR3 DNA follows: TGCAGCGTTGCCCCGTGGGGGGGGAACTATGGCTACACCTTC.

As for this clone: Other DNA sequences in the same sample also yield this CDR3. The chain combines TRBV19 with TRBJ1-3, with D possibly being TRBD1 (5 bases). Per germline, CDR1 LNHDA and CDR2 SQIVND (reference sequence). The CDR3 loop spans 12 amino acids. V was pared by 4 bases and J by 4 bases, with 5 bases between. The DNA for the CDR3 is TGTGCCAGTAGTACAGGGGGAAACACCATATATTTT. Protein product: CASSTGGNTIYF.

CDR3 sequence: CASSESVEETQYF. In DNA, the CDR3 is TGCGCCAGCAGTGAGTCGGTAGAAGAGACCCAGTACTTC. V is TRBV10-2 and J is TRBJ2-5; D unclear. CDR3 length: 13 residues. Trimming took 0 bases from V and 3 from J, leaving 5 bases between them. Germline V gene lookup returns CDR1 WSHSY and CDR2 SAAADI.

This chain joins TRBV7-3 and TRBJ1-1, with 8 bases matching TRBD1. Germline V gene lookup returns CDR1 SGHTA and CDR2 FQGTGA. The CDR3 sequence is 12 residues long. After removal of 5 bases from V and 10 bases from J, the junction contained 6 bases not matched to a gene. The CDR3 protein is CASSTDRGSAFF. The CDR3 DNA reads TGTGCCAGCAGCACTGACAGGGGTTCAGCTTTCTTT.

The chain uses TRBV5-1 and TRBJ2-1; 7 bases align to TRBD1. V was pared by 4 bases and J by 5 bases, with 12 bases of the junction left unmatched. Germline V CDR1 and CDR2: SGHRS, YFSETQ. The CDR3 totals 16 residues. CDR3 sequence (DNA): TGCGCCAGCAGCCCCCGAGGGACAGTCCCTCACAATGAGCAGTTCTTC. Translation: CASSPRGTVPHNEQFF.

The chain is built from TRBV28 and TRBJ1-2; D is possibly TRBD1 (6 bases). Germline V lookup: CDR1 MDHEN, CDR2 SYDVKM. There are 14 residues in the CDR3. V dropped 4 bases and J dropped 4 bases, with 13 bases sitting between them. CDR3 nucleotides: TGTGCCAGCAGTTGGGGGGCACCTCTCTATGGCTACACCTTC. The encoded protein is CASSWGAPLYGYTF.

The rearrangement links TRBV5-4 to TRBJ1-4; the D is unclear. Trimming removed 4 bases from V and 7 bases from J, with 14 bases in between. CDR1 and CDR2 from the germline V gene are SGHNT and YYREEE (reference sequence). CDR3 length: 14 amino acids. The DNA of the CDR3 is TGTGCCAGCAGCCTACAAGTTGAGAGTGAAAAACTGTTTTTT. It yields the protein CASSLQVESEKLFF.

The rearrangement links TRBV4-1 to TRBJ2-3; 11 bases match TRBD2. Germline values: CDR1 MGHRA, CDR2 YSYEKL. Trimming cost V 1 base and J 1 base; bases outside gene matches: 4. This CDR3 spans 17 amino acids. The CDR3 DNA follows: TGCGCCAGCAGCCAAGTTCCACTAGCGGGAGGCACAGATACGCAGTATTTT. Translated: CASSQVPLAGGTDTQYF.

The chain is built from TRBV10-2 and TRBJ1-2; D is ambiguous. CDR3 size: 12 residues. Per germline, CDR1 WSHSY and CDR2 SAAADI. V was cut by 2 bases and J by 8 bases, with 9 bases left in between. CDR3 residues: CASSEMSSGYTF. CDR3 DNA: TGCGCCAGCAGTGAGATGAGTAGCGGCTACACCTTC.

The CDR3 loop reads CASSHAGRTNYGYTF. The DNA for the CDR3 is TGCGCCAGCAGCCACGCGGGGAGGACTAACTATGGCTACACCTTC. V gene TRBV4-1 combines with J gene TRBJ1-2; no clear D. The germline V gene has CDR1 MGHRA and CDR2 YSYEKL. The CDR3 runs to 15 residues. V shed 3 bases and J shed 0 bases, with 11 bases lying between them.

The chain links TRBV5-1 to TRBJ2-1; 9 nucleotides match TRBD2. After removal of 3 bases from V and 4 bases from J, the junction contained 5 bases not matched to a gene. CDR1 and CDR2 from the germline V gene are SGHRS and YFSETQ. This CDR3 contains 15 residues. CDR3 sequence reads: CASSSSGAKYNEQFF. The CDR3 region has the DNA TGCGCCAGCAGCTCTAGCGGGGCTAAATACAATGAGCAGTTCTTC. The whole variable domain, remainder taken from reference TRBV5-1 and TRBJ2-1, is KAGVTQTPRYLIKTRGQQVTLSCSPISGHRSVSWYQQTPGQGLQFLFEYFSETQRNKGNFPGRFSGRQFSNSRSEMNVSTLELGDSALYLCASSSSGAKYNEQFFGPGTRLTVL.

This sequence joins TRBV11-3 and TRBJ2-3; D ambiguous. This CDR3 is 13 amino acids long. The V end lost 5 bases, the J end lost 4 bases, and 10 bases lay between the germline ends. From germline, CDR1 is SGHNT and CDR2 YENEEA. The DNA for the CDR3 is TGTGCCAGCAGCGCGCTCGAAGCAGATACGCAGTATTTT. Translation: CASSALEADTQYF.

The chain uses TRBV6-1 and TRBJ1-5; D is unclear. CDR3 length: 13 amino acids. Germline CDR1 and CDR2: MNHNS and SASEGT. Between the trimmed V and J ends, which lost 6 bases and 6 bases, there was a span of 12 bases. The CDR3 spells CASSVDYSQPQHF. DNA for the CDR3: TGTGCCAGCAGCGTCGACTATTCTCAGCCCCAGCATTTT.

This rearrangement joins TRBV19 to TRBJ2-2; tentative D call: TRBD1 (6 bases). Trimming removed 7 bases from V and 8 bases from J, with 11 bases in between. This CDR3 comprises 12 residues. CDR1 is LNHDA, CDR2 SQIVND, per germline (reference sequence). The CDR3 coding sequence is TGTGCCAGTACAGGGGCGTCGGGGGAGCTGTTTTTT. This translates into CASTGASGELFF.

The J gene is TRBJ2-5, the V gene TRBV7-7; 8 bases fit TRBD1. V trimming: 9 bases; J trimming: 4 bases; junction bases outside the gene matches: 7. CDR1 is SSHAT, CDR2 FNYEAQ, per germline (reference sequence). This CDR3 region has 13 residues. CDR3 in DNA: TGTGCCAGTACCAGGGGGCAGGGAGAGACCCAGTACTTC. It translates to CASTRGQGETQYF.

The gene calls are TRBV27 and TRBJ2-7; possibly TRBD2 for D (6 bases). V lost 4 bases to trimming and J lost 6 bases, with 16 bases between them. The CDR3 is 14 amino acids. Per germline, CDR1 MNHEY and CDR2 SMNVEV (reference sequence). In DNA, the CDR3 is TGTGCCAGCAGTTCGGGGAGGCATATCGGCGAGCAGTACTTC. It specifies CASSSGRHIGEQYF.

V is TRBV30 and J is TRBJ2-7, with 12 bases aligning to TRBD2. This CDR3 contains 16 residues. V trimming: 3 bases; J trimming: 0 bases; junction bases outside the gene matches: 6. Germline assignment: CDR1 GTSNPN and CDR2 SVGIG (reference sequence). The CDR3 here is CAWSRLAGVPSYEQYF. As DNA, the CDR3 is TGTGCCTGGAGCCGACTAGCGGGAGTTCCCTCCTACGAGCAGTACTTC.

The V gene is TRBV15, the J gene TRBJ2-6; a weak D match, TRBD2 (5 bases). Germline-derived CDR1 and CDR2 are LNHNV and YYDKDF (reference sequence). V was pared by 1 base and J by 2 bases, with 9 bases between. The CDR3 extends over 16 amino acids. The CDR3 spells CATSRGGSAGANVLTF. The CDR3 DNA reads as TGTGCCACCAGCAGAGGTGGGAGCGCTGGGGCCAACGTCCTGACTTTC.

The rearrangement joins TRBV7-2 to TRBJ1-5; unclear D gene. CDR3 size: 15 residues. V lost 4 bases and J 1 base, leaving 11 bases between the germline ends. CDR1 and CDR2 from the germline V gene are SGHTA and FQGNSA. CDR3 sequence reads: CASSSRPGSNQPQHF. For the CDR3, the DNA is TGTGCCAGCAGCTCGCGGCCGGGGAGCAATCAGCCCCAGCATTTT.

The genes are TRBV19 and TRBJ2-2, with 10 bases fitting TRBD1. Unmatched junction bases numbered 5, after V lost 6 bases and J lost 4 bases. From germline, CDR1 is LNHDA and CDR2 SQIVND (reference sequence). This CDR3 has 15 residues. In nucleotides, the CDR3 is TGTGCCAGTAGACGACAGGGGGCGGCCACCGGGGAGCTGTTTTTT. It is translated as CASRRQGAATGELFF.